Each of the 22 T cell receptor beta chains below was sequenced from the same sample in a study of blood T cell repertoires in COVID-19. Sequencing was performed with immunoSEQ multiplex PCR; in TCRdb, only in-frame clones are kept and a portion is missing. Seen here are 380,000 or so clones, around 87% observed once, and the top ten hold about 0.89%. Sequencing used PBMCs or T cells enriched from blood (not recorded which). The receptors here all came from a woman in her 30s with acute COVID-19.

The rearrangement joins TRBV9 to TRBJ2-2; the match to TRBD1 covers 7 bases. The CDR3 has 13 amino acids. Trimming removed 1 base from V and 7 bases from J; junction bases left unmatched: 1. In germline, CDR1 is SGDLS, CDR2 YYNGEE. The chain's CDR3 is CASSVQGVGELFF. CDR3 DNA sequence: TGTGCCAGCAGCGTACAGGGGGTCGGGGAGCTGTTTTTT.

This chain uses TRBV4-1 with TRBJ2-1; the match to TRBD1 covers 8 bases. V trimming: 0 bases; J trimming: 0 bases; junction bases outside the gene matches: 7. CDR3 length: 18 amino acids. Germline CDR1 and CDR2: MGHRA and YSYEKL. The chain's CDR3 is CASSQDEGQASSYNEQFF. The CDR3 bases are TGCGCCAGCAGCCAAGATGAGGGACAGGCGAGCTCCTACAATGAGCAGTTCTTC.

V usage is TRBV7-9 and J usage is TRBJ2-3, with 11 bases aligning to TRBD2. Germline-derived CDR1 and CDR2 are SEHNR and FQNEAQ (reference sequence). The CDR3 is 16 residues long. V dropped 3 bases and J dropped 1; count of bases not matched to a gene: 3. This CDR3 reads CASSFPLAGGTDTQYF. CDR3 DNA sequence: TGTGCCAGCAGCTTCCCACTAGCGGGGGGCACAGATACGCAGTATTTT.

The gene calls are TRBV5-1 and TRBJ2-3, with 8 bases aligning to TRBD2. Per the germline V gene, CDR1 is SGHRS and CDR2 is YFSETQ. This CDR3 has 15 residues. The J segment lost 3 bases and the V segment lost 3 bases, leaving 6 bases of the junction unmatched. DNA of the CDR3: TGCGCCAGCAGCTGGACGGCGGGGGGAACAGATACGCAGTATTTT. It translates to CASSWTAGGTDTQYF.

The rearrangement uses TRBV10-3 and TRBJ1-1, with 8 bases lining up with TRBD1. Germline CDR1 reads ENHRY; CDR2 reads SYGVKD. Germline trimming cut 6 bases from V and 3 bases from J; bases unmatched to any gene: 12. This CDR3 comprises 16 residues. CDR3 coding DNA: TGTGCCATCAGGCAAGGACAGGGAGGGATGTACACTGAAGCTTTCTTT. This encodes CAIRQGQGGMYTEAFF.

A remark on this clone: The sample contains more than one DNA sequence encoding this CDR3. This chain uses TRBV18 with TRBJ1-1; D is possibly TRBD1 (6 bases). This CDR3 spans 14 amino acids. CDR1 and CDR2 from the germline V gene are KGHSH and LQKENI. V lost 2 bases to trimming and J lost 2 bases, with 9 bases between them. CDR3 sequence reads: CASSPSRGNTEAFF. The DNA for the CDR3 is TGTGCCAGCTCACCATCCAGGGGTAACACTGAAGCTTTCTTT. Drawing the rest from reference TRBV18 and TRBJ1-1, the complete variable domain is NAGVMQNPRHLVRRRGQEARLRCSPMKGHSHVYWYRQLPEEGLKFMVYLQKENIIDESGMPKERFSAEFPKEGPSILRIQQVVRGDSAAYFCASSPSRGNTEAFFGQGTRLTVV.

The chain uses TRBV7-2 and TRBJ1-4, with 7 bases lining up with TRBD1. V dropped 1 base and J dropped 2; count of bases not matched to a gene: 7. The CDR3 contains 17 residues. Germline values: CDR1 SGHTA, CDR2 FQGNSA. In nucleotides, the CDR3 is TGTGCCAGCAGCTTAGGATTCGGACAGGCCACTAATGAAAAACTGTTTTTT. Its protein product is CASSLGFGQATNEKLFF. The full variable domain, in which reference TRBV7-2 and TRBJ1-4 provide the parts outside the CDR3, is GAGVSQSPSNKVTEKGKDVELRCDPISGHTALYWYRQSLGQGLEFLIYFQGNSAPDKSGLPSDRFSAERTGGSVSTLTIQRTQQEDSAVYLCASSLGFGQATNEKLFFGSGTQLSVL.

This chain uses TRBV5-5 with TRBJ2-7; D call uncertain. Trimming removed 1 base from V and 1 base from J, with 12 bases in between. CDR3 length: 15 residues. CDR1 and CDR2 from the germline V gene are SGHKS and YYEKEE (reference sequence). CDR3 nucleotide sequence: TGTGCCAGCAGCTTGTCCCTCTCCCCTTCCTACGAGCAGTACTTC. Protein: CASSLSLSPSYEQYF.

The chain recombines TRBV6-5 with TRBJ1-5, with 8 bases aligning to TRBD1. The CDR3 length is 14 residues. Germline trimming cut 4 bases from V and 4 bases from J; bases unmatched to any gene: 3. Germline CDR1 is MNHEY and CDR2 is SVGAGI. CDR3: CASSFTGGNQPQHF. The CDR3 coding sequence is TGTGCCAGCAGTTTTACAGGGGGAAATCAGCCCCAGCATTTT.

V and J are TRBV18 and TRBJ1-1; D is ambiguous. V gave up 2 bases and J gave up 3 bases, with 13 bases separating them. The CDR3 runs 15 residues. From germline, CDR1 is KGHSH and CDR2 LQKENI. CDR3 DNA sequence: TGTGCCAGCTCACCAGTGGCGGGCTCAGACACTGAAGCTTTCTTT. Residues: CASSPVAGSDTEAFF.

The chain couples TRBV12-2 to TRBJ2-3; the D call in the table, TRBD1, was not verified against the DNA. TRBV12-2 constitutes a pseudogene. CDR3 length: 17 residues. Here the CDR3 reads CASRPSRDRGPTDTQYF. The CDR3 bases are TGTGCAAGTCGCCCCTCGAGGGACAGGGGGCCGACAGATACGCAGTATTTT.

V usage is TRBV10-3 and J usage is TRBJ1-5, with D possibly matching TRBD1 (5 bases). Trimming took 4 bases from V and 0 from J, leaving 10 bases between them. Germline lookup yields CDR1 ENHRY and CDR2 SYGVKD. This CDR3 has 15 residues. CDR3 coding DNA: TGTGCCATCAGTGTCGGGCAGGGTAGCAATCAGCCCCAGCATTTT. It yields the protein CAISVGQGSNQPQHF.

As DNA, the CDR3 is TGTGCCAGCAGTGAATTGCGGAGCAATCAGCCCCAGCATTTT. This sequence encodes CASSELRSNQPQHF. This sequence joins TRBV6-1 and TRBJ1-5; D remains unclear. CDR1 is MNHNS and CDR2 is SASEGT in the germline V gene. V shed 2 bases and J shed 1 base, with 6 bases lying between them. This CDR3 contains 14 residues.

This clone was detected only a few times. The chain recombines TRBV19 with TRBJ1-2; a possible D gene is TRBD1 (6 bases). The CDR3 totals 15 residues. V dropped 7 bases and J dropped 2 bases, with 17 bases sitting between them. Germline values: CDR1 LNHDA, CDR2 SQIVND (reference sequence). The CDR3 DNA reads TGTGCCAGTACTGCCGGGACAAGCTGGAACTATGGCTACACCTTC. This translates into CASTAGTSWNYGYTF.

The chain recombines TRBV7-9 with TRBJ2-7; no firm D call. Germline lookup yields CDR1 SEHNR and CDR2 FQNEAQ (reference sequence). CDR3 size: 13 residues. The V gene lost 2 bases and the J gene lost 7 bases, with 12 bases spanning the gap. This CDR3 reads CASSLLAAGEQYF. CDR3 nucleotide sequence: TGTGCCAGCAGCTTATTGGCCGCCGGGGAGCAGTACTTC.

This clone has just one count. The V call is TRBV6-5, the J call TRBJ1-2, with D unclear. Trimming stripped 7 bases from V and 3 bases from J, with 9 bases between. CDR3 size: 12 residues. The V gene's germline CDR1 is MNHEY and CDR2 SVGAGI. As DNA, the CDR3 is TGTGCCAGCACCTGGGGAGACTATGGCTACACCTTC. This sequence encodes CASTWGDYGYTF.

V and J are TRBV6-5 and TRBJ1-3; no clear D gene. V lost 8 bases and J 2 bases, leaving 7 bases between the germline ends. Germline values: CDR1 MNHEY, CDR2 SVGAGI. The CDR3 is made up of 12 amino acids. CDR3 coding DNA: TGTGCCAGCGGGAGTCCTGGAAACACCATATATTTT. It translates to CASGSPGNTIYF.

The chain is built from TRBV6-5 and TRBJ1-2; 7 bases are a match to TRBD1. The CDR3 spans 14 residues. CDR1 is MNHEY, CDR2 SVGAGI, per germline. Germline trimming cut 0 bases from V and 6 bases from J; bases unmatched to any gene: 4. The CDR3 nucleotides read TGTGCCAGCAGTTACTCGACAGGGAAGAATGGCTACACCTTC. This codes for CASSYSTGKNGYTF.

This sequence joins TRBV2 and TRBJ2-7; tentatively, D is TRBD2 (6 bases). Germline assignment: CDR1 SNHLY and CDR2 FYNNEI. The CDR3 totals 14 residues. With 6 bases removed from V and 0 bases from J, the gap between germline ends came to 12 bases. CDR3 nucleotides: TGTGCCAGCAGGGGGGACGGGGGCTCCTACGAGCAGTACTTC. Protein: CASRGDGGSYEQYF.

The chain recombines TRBV18 with TRBJ2-3, with a tentative D call TRBD1 (5 bases). The CDR3 consists of 14 residues. Germline loops: CDR1 KGHSH, CDR2 LQKENI. The V end was cut by 3 bases, the J end by 5 bases, with 12 bases between. CDR3 region: CASSPAGWGDTQYF. The CDR3 DNA reads TGTGCCAGCTCACCGGCAGGGTGGGGAGATACGCAGTATTTT.

The chain has TRBV15 and TRBJ2-1; D is perhaps TRBD2 (6 bases). V was pared by 6 bases and J by 0 bases, with 15 bases between. In germline, CDR1 is LNHNV, CDR2 YYDKDF (reference sequence). The CDR3 spans 16 residues. The CDR3 is CATRLTGETSYNEQFF. CDR3 sequence (DNA): TGTGCCACCAGATTAACGGGGGAAACCTCCTACAATGAGCAGTTCTTC.

The chain links TRBV7-9 to TRBJ2-2, with D tentatively TRBD2 (6 bases). The CDR3 contains 18 residues. The V end was cut by 1 base, the J end by 0 bases, with 15 bases between. The germline CDR1 and CDR2 sequences are SEHNR and FQNEAQ (reference sequence). Here the CDR3 DNA reads TGTGCCAGCAGCTTAGAGTTCGGACTAACCACGAACACCGGGGAGCTGTTTTTT. It specifies CASSLEFGLTTNTGELFF. Looking up the rest from reference TRBV7-9 and TRBJ2-2 gives the full variable domain: DTGVSQNPRHKITKRGQNVTFRCDPISEHNRLYWYRQTLGQGPEFLTYFQNEAQLEKSRLLSDRFSAERPKGSFSTLEIQRTEQGDSAMYLCASSLEFGLTTNTGELFFGEGSRLTVL.